This T cell receptor (beta chain) is drawn from a study of OX40 agonist ivuxolimab in advanced cancers. Turning to the study itself: Clinicians treated patients with ivuxolimab, an agonistic anti-OX40 (CD134) antibody. Partial responses were achieved by three patients, one with hepatocellular carcinoma and two with cutaneous melanoma.

CDR1 KGHSH and CDR2 LQKENI come from the germline V gene. This CDR3 has 14 residues. V gave up 1 base and J gave up 5 bases, with 9 bases separating them. Sampled blood was obtained at baseline, cycle 4 day 1, and cycle 7 day 1. This clone has just one count. The protocol was immunoSEQ multiplex PCR, while the TCRdb copy is restricted to in-frame clones and leaves out a portion. The repertoire holds some 55,000 clones, with 60% to 80% as singletons. The sample was CD4+ or CD8+ T cells sorted from blood, taken in a trial of the OX40 agonist ivuxolimab. This receptor was identified in an adult with an advanced solid tumor such as melanoma, head and neck, liver or kidney cancer. The chain recombines TRBV18 with TRBJ1-5, with a weak D call TRBD1 (6 bases). The CDR3 protein is CASSPQGDDQPQHF. CDR3 in DNA: TGTGCCAGCTCACCACAGGGGGACGATCAGCCCCAGCATTTT.